The next 9 T cell receptor beta chains were all read from a single sample in a study of cytomegalovirus exposure and HLA in healthy donors. Use of 60 Vbeta and 13 Jbeta primers characterized the PCR. Libraries were prepared by immunoSEQ multiplex PCR; TCRdb keeps only in-frame clonotypes and omits some of them. This sample has 150,000 to 200,000 clones, with 70% to 85% found just once. The sequenced material came from PBMCs. These TCRs come from a man aged 40-49 years in good health and CMV-seropositive.

This chain links TRBV29-1 with TRBJ1-2, with D uncertain. CDR1 is SQVTM and CDR2 is ANQGSEA in the germline V gene. The V gene lost 4 bases and the J gene lost 7 bases, with 13 bases spanning the gap. The CDR3 covers 12 residues. CDR3 loop: CSVVGYTGGYTF. In DNA form, the CDR3 reads TGCAGCGTTGTAGGTTACACGGGTGGCTACACCTTC.

This chain connects TRBV27 to TRBJ2-6; D possibly corresponds to TRBD2 (5 bases). V gave up 4 bases and J gave up 2 bases, with 18 bases separating them. Germline CDR1 is MNHEY and CDR2 is SMNVEV (reference sequence). This CDR3 contains 18 residues. CDR3: CASSSAHLRGTGANVLTF. DNA of the CDR3: TGTGCCAGCAGTTCCGCGCACCTACGGGGAACTGGGGCCAACGTCCTGACTTTC. Combining the CDR3 with reference TRBV27 and TRBJ2-6 gives the whole variable domain EAQVTQNPRYLITVTGKKLTVTCSQNMNHEYMSWYRQDPGLGLRQIYYSMNVEVTDKGDVPEGYKVSRKEKRNFPLILESPSPNQTSLYFCASSSAHLRGTGANVLTFGAGSRLTVL.

This chain links TRBV5-1 with TRBJ2-3; 13 bases map to TRBD2. Germline values: CDR1 SGHRS, CDR2 YFSETQ. CDR3 length: 16 residues. V lost 4 bases to trimming and J lost 5 bases; unmatched junction nucleotides: 7. CDR3 protein: CASSPRTSGSIDTQYF. The CDR3 nucleotides read TGCGCCAGCAGCCCCCGGACTAGCGGGAGTATAGATACGCAGTATTTT.

This chain uses TRBV28 with TRBJ2-5, with a tentative D call TRBD2 (6 bases). The V gene lost 3 bases and the J gene lost 5 bases, with 19 bases spanning the gap. Germline CDR1 is MDHEN and CDR2 is SYDVKM. The CDR3 has 16 residues. CDR3 protein: CASSFTRDWPRETQYF. CDR3 coding DNA: TGTGCCAGCAGTTTTACCCGGGACTGGCCGCGGGAGACCCAGTACTTC.

The chain couples TRBV6-5 to TRBJ1-5; D remains ambiguous. The V gene's germline CDR1 is MNHEY and CDR2 SVGAGI. The CDR3 is 15 amino acids. V lost 2 bases and J lost 0, with 8 bases in between. CDR3 coding DNA: TGTGCCAGCAGTTACACTGGGAGTAGCAATCAGCCCCAGCATTTT. Residues: CASSYTGSSNQPQHF.

This chain connects TRBV10-3 to TRBJ1-1; 8 bases are a match to TRBD1. The germline gives CDR1 ENHRY, CDR2 SYGVKD. The CDR3 is 14 residues long. J lost 7 bases, V lost 0 bases, and 4 bases had no gene match. CDR3 amino acids: CAISESGGQGEAFF. In nucleotides, the CDR3 is TGTGCCATCAGTGAGTCGGGAGGACAGGGTGAAGCTTTCTTT.

The chain links TRBV5-1 to TRBJ2-7, with 8 positions matching TRBD1. V trimming: 3 bases; J trimming: 0 bases; junction bases outside the gene matches: 5. The germline gives CDR1 SGHRS, CDR2 YFSETQ. This CDR3 is built from 15 residues. The CDR3 nucleotides are TGCGCCAGCAGCTATGGACAGGGTAACTCCTACGAGCAGTACTTC. It is translated as CASSYGQGNSYEQYF. The whole variable domain, filled in from reference TRBV5-1 and TRBJ2-7, reads KAGVTQTPRYLIKTRGQQVTLSCSPISGHRSVSWYQQTPGQGLQFLFEYFSETQRNKGNFPGRFSGRQFSNSRSEMNVSTLELGDSALYLCASSYGQGNSYEQYFGPGTRLTVT.

The J gene is TRBJ2-5, the V gene TRBV5-8; 11 positions match TRBD1. With 4 bases clipped from V and 4 bases from J, the junction kept 6 bases outside the gene matches. In germline, CDR1 is SGHTS, CDR2 YDEGEE. This CDR3 has 15 residues. The chain's CDR3 is CASSSGQGALETQYF. The CDR3 coding sequence is TGTGCCAGCAGCAGCGGACAGGGGGCTCTAGAGACCCAGTACTTC. Supplemented by reference TRBV5-8 and TRBJ2-5, the full variable domain reads EAGVTQSPTHLIKTRGQQATLRCSPISGHTSVYWYQQALGLGLQFLLWYDEGEERNRGNFPPRFSGRQFPNYSSELNVNALELEDSALYLCASSSGQGALETQYFGPGTRLLVL.

V gene TRBV30 combines with J gene TRBJ2-6; D ambiguous. Germline CDR1 reads GTSNPN; CDR2 reads SVGIG (reference sequence). V was clipped by 2 bases and J by 2 bases, with 7 bases between them. The CDR3 contains 14 residues. The CDR3 sequence is CAWSTITGANVLTF. The DNA for the CDR3 is TGTGCCTGGAGTACAATTACTGGGGCCAACGTCCTGACTTTC.